This T cell receptor beta chain derives from a study of T cell changes during pregnancy in multiple sclerosis. Profiling relied on immunoSEQ multiplex PCR, and the TCRdb table lists in-frame clones only, not all of them. The data hold over 45,000 clones, with 88% observed a single time. The V and J ends lost 4 bases and 2 bases respectively, with 9 bases between them. The CDR3 spans 14 residues. Looked up from germline, CDR1 is MNHNS and CDR2 is SASEGT. Specimen: CD4+ T cells from peripheral blood mononuclear cells, collected in the third trimester of pregnancy. The chain combines TRBV6-1 with TRBJ1-3; possibly TRBD1 for D (5 bases). The TCR sequence derives from a female donor with multiple sclerosis, enrolled in a pregnancy study. The CDR3 is CASSARVAGNTIYF. In nucleotides, the CDR3 is TGTGCCAGCAGTGCCAGGGTCGCTGGAAACACCATATATTTT.